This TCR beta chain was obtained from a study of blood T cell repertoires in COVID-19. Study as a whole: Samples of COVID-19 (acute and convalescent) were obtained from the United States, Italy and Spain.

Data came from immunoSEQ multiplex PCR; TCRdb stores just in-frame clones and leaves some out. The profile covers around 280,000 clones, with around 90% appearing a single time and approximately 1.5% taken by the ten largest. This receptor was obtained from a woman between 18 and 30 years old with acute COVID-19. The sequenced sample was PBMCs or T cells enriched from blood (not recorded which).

The CDR3 DNA reads as TGTGCCAGCAGACGGACAGGGGGCAATCAGCCCCAGCATTTT. Translation gives CASRRTGGNQPQHF. The chain links TRBV27 to TRBJ1-5; 9 nucleotides line up with TRBD1. The CDR3 length is 14 residues. Germline CDR1 is MNHEY and CDR2 is SMNVEV (reference sequence). Losses at the gene ends were 6 bases for V and 2 bases for J; bases not matched to a gene: 2.